This T cell receptor (beta chain) was sequenced in a study of blood T cell repertoires in COVID-19. Study information: Sites across the United States, Italy and Spain contributed samples from acute and convalescent COVID-19.

Trimming cost V 4 bases and J 8 bases; bases outside gene matches: 6. The germline V gene encodes CDR1 MGHRA and CDR2 YSYEKL. The CDR3 has 14 residues. Sequencing used immunoSEQ multiplex PCR; TCRdb keeps in-frame clones, though not all of them. The sample yields under 350,000 clones, roughly 89% seen once. The rearrangement joins TRBV4-1 to TRBJ2-1; 9 bases are a match to TRBD1. The clonotype was recovered from a woman younger than 45 with COVID-19, enrolled during active disease. Source material: peripheral blood. The CDR3: CASSPRTGVHEQFF. The DNA of the CDR3 is TGCGCCAGCAGCCCTCGGACAGGGGTCCATGAGCAGTTCTTC.